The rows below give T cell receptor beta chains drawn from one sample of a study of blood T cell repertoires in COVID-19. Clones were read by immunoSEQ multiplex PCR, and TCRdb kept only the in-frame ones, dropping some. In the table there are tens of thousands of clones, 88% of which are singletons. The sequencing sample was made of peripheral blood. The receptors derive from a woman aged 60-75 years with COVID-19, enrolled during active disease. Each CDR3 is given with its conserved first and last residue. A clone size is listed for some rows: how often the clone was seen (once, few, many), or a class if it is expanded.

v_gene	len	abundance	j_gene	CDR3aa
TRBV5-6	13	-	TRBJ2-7	CASSLPGDYEQYF
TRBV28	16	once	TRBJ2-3	CASSPAGTGDRWTQYF
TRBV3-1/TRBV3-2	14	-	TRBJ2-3	CASSQDSSTDTQYF
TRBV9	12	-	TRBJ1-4	CASSAGQGRLFF
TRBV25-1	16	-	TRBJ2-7	CASNDEGTGDAYEQYF
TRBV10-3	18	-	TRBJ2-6	CAISPRQARYSGANVLTF
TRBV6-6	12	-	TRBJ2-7	CASSLENYEQYF
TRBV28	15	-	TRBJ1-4	CASSLGTGVNEKLFF
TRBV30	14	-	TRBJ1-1	CAWDPGQVATEAFF
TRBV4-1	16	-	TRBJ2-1	CASSPRRESSYNEQFF
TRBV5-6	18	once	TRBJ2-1	CASSWGLAGGGSYNEQFF
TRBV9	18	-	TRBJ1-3	CASSGVGDRERAGNTIYF
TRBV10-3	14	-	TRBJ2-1	CAISEQRLTNEQFF
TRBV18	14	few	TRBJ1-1	CASSTSDFNTEAFF
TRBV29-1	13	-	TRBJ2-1	CSVDRGLRGEQFF
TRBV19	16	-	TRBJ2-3	CASSIGSGGTTDTQYF
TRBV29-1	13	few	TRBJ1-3	CSGRTDPGNTIYF
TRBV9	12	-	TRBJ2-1	CASSGDSSEQFF
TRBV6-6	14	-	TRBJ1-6	CASTPRTPVSPLHF
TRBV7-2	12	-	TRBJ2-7	CASSLVPYEQYF
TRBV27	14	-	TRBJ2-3	CASSRGSSTDTQYF
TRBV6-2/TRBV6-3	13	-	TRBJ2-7	CASSYPGLYEQYF
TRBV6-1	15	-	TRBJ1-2	CASSEKPGPRIGYTF
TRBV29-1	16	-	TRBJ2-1	CSVVGLAGSPYNEQFF
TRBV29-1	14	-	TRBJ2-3	CSVETGAGTDTQYF
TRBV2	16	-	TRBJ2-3	CASSEYSGDITDTQYF
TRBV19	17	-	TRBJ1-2	CASSIRGATPHGYGYTF
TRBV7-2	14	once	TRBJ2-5	CASKGWGGLESQYF
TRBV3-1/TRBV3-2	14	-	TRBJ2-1	CASSQYGLAGEQFF
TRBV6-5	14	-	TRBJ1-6	CASSFRRGNSPLHF
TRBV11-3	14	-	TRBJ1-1	CASSLGGFRTEAFF
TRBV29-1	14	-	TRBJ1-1	CSVEAWAMNTEAFF
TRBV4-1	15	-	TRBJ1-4	CASSPAGQRNEKLFF
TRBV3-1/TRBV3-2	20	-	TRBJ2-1	CASSQLPPSVAGFSYNEQFF
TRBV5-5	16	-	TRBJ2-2	CASSFSQGANTGELFF
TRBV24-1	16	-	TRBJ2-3	CATSDFGGPSTDTQYF
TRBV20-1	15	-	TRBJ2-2	CSASLGGTVTGELFF